Each of the 23 T cell receptor beta chains below was sequenced from the same sample in a study of graft-versus-host responses after intestinal transplantation. These receptors' targets are unknown. Method: immunoSEQ multiplex PCR; TCRdb's copy keeps in-frame clones and lacks some. Here the sample spans 40,000 to 55,000 clones, around 85% being singletons. The sequencing used unstimulated CD4+ T cells sorted from spleen or lymph node cells, collected before transplant. These receptors all come from a human donor who was the organ donor for an intestinal transplant.

This sequence joins TRBV19 and TRBJ2-3; 9 bases are a match to TRBD1. Germline CDR1 LNHDA, CDR2 SQIVND (reference sequence). Losses at the gene ends were 8 bases for V and 4 bases for J; bases not matched to a gene: 10. CDR3 length equals 15 residues. CDR3 sequence (DNA): TGTGCCAGTGTCCCGGGACAGGGCTTCGCAGATACGCAGTATTTT. Translating gives CASVPGQGFADTQYF.

The chain uses TRBV28 and TRBJ2-3; D is unresolved. CDR3 length: 15 amino acids. Germline-derived CDR1 and CDR2 are MDHEN and SYDVKM. V was shortened by 7 bases and J by 1 base, with 15 bases between the two germline ends. The CDR3 DNA sequence: TGTGCCAGCAACCCCATGGACCGCCGCACAGATACGCAGTATTTT. Its protein is CASNPMDRRTDTQYF.

CDR3 nucleotides: TGTGCCAGCAGTCGACAGGACCTGAACACTGAAGCTTTCTTT. Translating it yields CASSRQDLNTEAFF. The rearrangement uses TRBV7-8 and TRBJ1-1; possible D gene TRBD1, 6 bases. V dropped 6 bases and J dropped 0 bases, with 11 bases sitting between them. This CDR3 has 14 amino acids. The germline gives CDR1 SGHVS, CDR2 FQNEAQ. The full variable domain, in which reference TRBV7-8 and TRBJ1-1 provide the parts outside the CDR3, is GAGVSQSPRYKVAKRGQDVALRCDPISGHVSLFWYQQALGQGPEFLTYFQNEAQLDKSGLPSDRFFAERPEGSVSTLKIQRTQQEDSAVYLCASSRQDLNTEAFFGQGTRLTVV.

The gene calls are TRBV14 and TRBJ2-1, with TRBD2 matching 12 bases. Germline V gene lookup returns CDR1 SGHDN and CDR2 FVKESK. CDR3 length: 18 residues. V was pared by 1 base and J by 7 bases, with 11 bases of the junction left unmatched. CDR3 bases: TGTGCCAGCAGCCAAGGGGCCCTAGCGGGAGGGAGAAGGAATGAGCAGTTCTTC. Translating it yields CASSQGALAGGRRNEQFF.

V gene TRBV18 combines with J gene TRBJ2-7, with 9 bases aligning to TRBD2. This CDR3 is 17 amino acids long. In germline, CDR1 is KGHSH, CDR2 LQKENI. Trimming cost V 6 bases and J 2 bases; bases outside gene matches: 14. CDR3 nucleotide sequence: TGTGCCAGCTCGTCGCGGCCTTCTAGCGGGACCACCTACGAGCAGTACTTC. This gives the protein CASSSRPSSGTTYEQYF.

The chain joins TRBV5-4 to TRBJ1-5; 11 bases align to TRBD1. The CDR3 has 17 residues. V was pared by 5 bases and J by 5 bases, with 12 bases of the junction left unmatched. Germline CDR1 reads SGHNT; CDR2 reads YYREEE (reference sequence). The CDR3: CASRPMDRGRFDQPQHF. The CDR3 DNA sequence: TGTGCCAGCAGACCGATGGACAGGGGGCGTTTCGATCAGCCCCAGCATTTT.

The chain uses TRBV6-6 and TRBJ2-3, with D perhaps TRBD2 (5 bases). CDR1 is MNHNY and CDR2 is SVGAGI in the germline V gene (reference sequence). Trimming pared 5 bases from V and 0 bases from J, leaving 12 bases between. This CDR3 spans 15 amino acids. The CDR3 sequence: CASSRLATSTDTQYF. The CDR3 DNA reads TGTGCCAGCAGTCGATTAGCGACTAGCACAGATACGCAGTATTTT.

The gene calls are TRBV7-8 and TRBJ1-1; no reliable D call. From germline, CDR1 is SGHVS and CDR2 FQNEAQ. This CDR3 region has 16 residues. Trimming stripped 1 base from V and 1 base from J, with 13 bases between. The CDR3 spells CASSLEQVAANTEAFF. For the CDR3, the DNA is TGTGCCAGCAGCTTAGAACAAGTCGCCGCGAACACTGAAGCTTTCTTT. Supplemented by reference TRBV7-8 and TRBJ1-1, the full variable domain reads GAGVSQSPRYKVAKRGQDVALRCDPISGHVSLFWYQQALGQGPEFLTYFQNEAQLDKSGLPSDRFFAERPEGSVSTLKIQRTQQEDSAVYLCASSLEQVAANTEAFFGQGTRLTVV.

V is TRBV27 and J is TRBJ2-7; a weak D match, TRBD1 (6 bases). The germline V and J ends were trimmed by 11 bases and 5 bases, with 19 bases remaining between them. The CDR3 loop spans 13 amino acids. In germline, CDR1 is MNHEY, CDR2 SMNVEV (reference sequence). CDR3 residues: CASFPNRADEQYF. The CDR3 nucleotides read TGTGCCTCGTTTCCCAACAGGGCTGACGAGCAGTACTTC.

CDR3 DNA sequence: TGTGCCAGCAGTACAAATGTAGTGGGCGAGCAGTACTTC. It encodes CASSTNVVGEQYF. The rearrangement links TRBV6-5 to TRBJ2-7; D ambiguous. V lost 5 bases and J lost 6, with 14 bases in between. This CDR3 spans 13 amino acids. Looked up from germline, CDR1 is MNHEY and CDR2 is SVGAGI.

V and J are TRBV10-2 and TRBJ2-1; TRBD2 aligns across 11 bases. The V segment lost 2 bases and the J segment 4 bases; nucleotides outside the gene matches: 1. Germline V lookup: CDR1 WSHSY, CDR2 SAAADI. The CDR3 covers 15 residues. CDR3 residues: CASSEGLAGYNEQFF. CDR3 nucleotides: TGCGCCAGCAGTGAGGGACTAGCGGGTTACAATGAGCAGTTCTTC.

The chain is built from TRBV7-2 and TRBJ2-1; 14 nucleotides line up with TRBD2. The germline CDR1 and CDR2 sequences are SGHTA and FQGNSA. The J segment lost 6 bases and the V segment lost 1 base, leaving 8 bases of the junction unmatched. The CDR3 loop spans 18 amino acids. The CDR3 coding sequence is TGTGCCAGCAGCTTAGTTCGGACTAGCGGGGGGCAGTCCAATGAGCAGTTCTTC. Protein: CASSLVRTSGGQSNEQFF.

The CDR3 loop reads CASSLLFGTTYNEQFF. CDR3 in DNA: TGTGCCAGCAGTTTATTGTTCGGGACCACATACAATGAGCAGTTCTTC. V usage is TRBV28 and J usage is TRBJ2-1; D tentatively reads TRBD1 or TRBD2 (5 bases each). Germline CDR1 is MDHEN and CDR2 is SYDVKM. The CDR3 sequence is 16 residues long. V lost 1 base to trimming and J lost 4 bases, with 14 bases between them.

The gene calls are TRBV28 and TRBJ1-5; 7 bases match TRBD1. Germline values: CDR1 MDHEN, CDR2 SYDVKM. This CDR3 contains 17 residues. Germline trimming cut 2 bases from V and 2 bases from J; bases unmatched to any gene: 9. The CDR3 DNA reads TGTGCCAGCAGTTTAGGTACAGGGGTAGGTGGCAATCAGCCCCAGCATTTT. It is translated as CASSLGTGVGGNQPQHF.

The chain links TRBV19 to TRBJ2-1, with a possible D match to TRBD1 (5 bases). This CDR3 region has 13 residues. Per the germline V gene, CDR1 is LNHDA and CDR2 is SQIVND (reference sequence). Trimming left V 4 bases short and J 9 bases short, with 13 bases between. The CDR3 reads CASSKVGPAEQFF. In nucleotides, the CDR3 is TGTGCCAGTAGTAAGGTGGGGCCCGCTGAGCAGTTCTTC.

This sequence joins TRBV2 and TRBJ1-6; D is unclear. Trimming left V 3 bases short and J 7 bases short, with 22 bases between. Germline values: CDR1 SNHLY, CDR2 FYNNEI. The CDR3 covers 18 residues. The CDR3 DNA reads as TGTGCCAGCAGTGAGGACCCGCGCAGAACCCCGGGGAATTCACCCCTCCACTTT. Its translation: CASSEDPRRTPGNSPLHF.

A note on this clone: Other DNA sequences from this sample encode an identical CDR3 as well. V gene TRBV30 combines with J gene TRBJ2-1, with D perhaps matching TRBD2 (6 bases). Germline V gives CDR1 GTSNPN, CDR2 SVGIG (reference sequence). This CDR3 contains 14 residues. V was trimmed by 3 bases and J by 6 bases, leaving 15 bases between them. Here the CDR3 DNA reads TGTGCCTGGAGAAGGGGAGGCTACAGCAATGAGCAGTTCTTC. This gives the protein CAWRRGGYSNEQFF.

As for this clone: Other DNA sequences in the same sample also yield this CDR3. The chain recombines TRBV19 with TRBJ2-7, with 7 bases matching TRBD1. Per the germline V gene, CDR1 is LNHDA and CDR2 is SQIVND (reference sequence). J was trimmed by 4 bases and V by 4 bases; bases with no gene match: 1. The CDR3 covers 12 residues. The CDR3 loop reads CASSRQGYEQYF. The CDR3 DNA sequence: TGTGCCAGTAGTAGACAGGGTTACGAGCAGTACTTC.

The rearrangement joins TRBV5-1 to TRBJ2-6, with TRBD1 matching 7 bases. V was pared by 0 bases and J by 0 bases, with 3 bases of the junction left unmatched. The CDR3 totals 17 residues. The V gene's germline CDR1 is SGHRS and CDR2 YFSETQ. The CDR3, as DNA: TGCGCCAGCAGCTTGGCAGGGGGTAGCTCTGGGGCCAACGTCCTGACTTTC. Translating gives CASSLAGGSSGANVLTF.

The chain uses TRBV27 and TRBJ2-4; 7 bases align to TRBD1. V shed 4 bases, J shed 3 bases, and the junction held 6 bases outside the gene matches. This CDR3 spans 15 amino acids. Germline lookup yields CDR1 MNHEY and CDR2 SMNVEV (reference sequence). CDR3 nucleotide sequence: TGTGCCAGCAGTTCTCCACGGACAGGCAAAAACATTCAGTACTTC. It specifies CASSSPRTGKNIQYF.

The rearrangement joins TRBV7-6 to TRBJ1-3; 9 nucleotides match TRBD1. V was clipped by 2 bases and J by 3 bases; unmatched bases: 8. Per germline, CDR1 SGHVS and CDR2 FNYEAQ. The CDR3 sequence is 17 residues long. CDR3 in DNA: TGTGCCAGCAGCTTAAGGGGACAGGGCTCGGATGGAAACACCATATATTTT. Translating gives CASSLRGQGSDGNTIYF. The variable domain in full, with the rest retrieved from reference TRBV7-6 and TRBJ1-3, is GAGVSQSPRYKVTKRGQDVALRCDPISGHVSLYWYRQALGQGPEFLTYFNYEAQQDKSGLPNDRFSAERPEGSISTLTIQRTEQRDSAMYRCASSLRGQGSDGNTIYFGEGSWLTVV.

The chain joins TRBV19 to TRBJ2-1, with 9 bases that match TRBD2. Germline V gives CDR1 LNHDA, CDR2 SQIVND (reference sequence). V trimming: 5 bases; J trimming: 6 bases; junction bases outside the gene matches: 5. The CDR3 covers 14 residues. Here the CDR3 reads CASSWREGLNEQFF. The CDR3 DNA follows: TGTGCCAGTAGTTGGCGGGAGGGCCTCAATGAGCAGTTCTTC.

The chain is built from TRBV14 and TRBJ2-1; 9 positions match TRBD2. The germline V gene has CDR1 SGHDN and CDR2 FVKESK. V dropped 4 bases and J dropped 0; count of bases not matched to a gene: 4. The CDR3 contains 16 residues. CDR3: CASSPYSGSSYNEQFF. The CDR3 nucleotides read TGTGCCAGCAGCCCTTATAGCGGGAGCTCCTACAATGAGCAGTTCTTC.